One sample yielded the 20 T cell receptor beta chains listed below, sequenced in a study of T cell changes during pregnancy in multiple sclerosis. Method: immunoSEQ multiplex PCR; TCRdb's copy keeps in-frame clones and lacks some. The top ten clones hold 0.12% to 0.15% of a sample with about 75,000 clones, around 94% of them seen once. The sample consisted of CD4+ T cells from peripheral blood mononuclear cells, taken after pregnancy. Receptors were obtained from a female donor with multiple sclerosis, enrolled in a pregnancy study.

This chain uses TRBV7-2 with TRBJ2-1; 7 nucleotides agree with TRBD2. The CDR3 loop spans 14 amino acids. The ends lost 9 bases at V and 0 bases at J; junction bases unmatched: 5. Germline-derived CDR1 and CDR2 are SGHTA and FQGNSA. CDR3 bases: TGTGCCAGTCGCCGCGGGGGCTCCTACAATGAGCAGTTCTTC. Protein: CASRRGGSYNEQFF.

The chain employs TRBV28 and TRBJ2-7, with a tentative D call TRBD1 (6 bases). The CDR3 contains 14 residues. Trimming cost V 7 bases and J 4 bases, with 17 bases left between them. CDR1 and CDR2 (germline): MDHEN, SYDVKM. CDR3 in DNA: TGTGCCAGCATCAGTCAGGGGTCAGAATACGAGCAGTACTTC. Protein: CASISQGSEYEQYF.

This sequence joins TRBV6-5 and TRBJ2-3; 10 bases match TRBD2. Germline V gene lookup returns CDR1 MNHEY and CDR2 SVGAGI. The CDR3 length is 14 residues. V dropped 6 bases and J dropped 8; count of bases not matched to a gene: 8. The CDR3 DNA is TGTGCCAGCAGCCAAGCGGGAGGGGGAGCTACGCAGTATTTT. Translating gives CASSQAGGGATQYF.

This chain uses TRBV6-6 with TRBJ1-2; D is unclear. Trimming shortened V by 2 bases and J by 2 bases, and 9 bases separated the two germline ends. Per the germline V gene, CDR1 is MNHNY and CDR2 is SVGAGI (reference sequence). CDR3 length equals 14 residues. This chain's CDR3 is CASSYVPTNYGYTF. The CDR3 region has the DNA TGTGCCAGCAGTTACGTCCCCACAAACTATGGCTACACCTTC.

The V gene is TRBV28, the J gene TRBJ2-5; TRBD1 agrees at 7 bases. The junction had 6 bases not matched to a gene; V was cut back by 3 bases and J by 5 bases. The CDR3 spans 14 residues. CDR1 MDHEN and CDR2 SYDVKM come from the germline V gene. CDR3 in amino acids: CASSLSQGWETQYF. The CDR3 DNA sequence: TGTGCCAGCAGTTTGTCACAGGGGTGGGAGACCCAGTACTTC.

The V and J genes are TRBV4-3 and TRBJ2-1, with D possibly being TRBD2 (5 bases). Germline CDR1 is LGHNA and CDR2 is YSLEER. The CDR3 has 17 residues. Trimming cost V 4 bases and J 0 bases, with 16 bases left between them. CDR3 sequence reads: CASSRVEKAVSYNEQFF. The CDR3, as DNA: TGCGCCAGCAGCCGTGTGGAGAAAGCGGTCTCCTACAATGAGCAGTTCTTC.

The chain joins TRBV19 to TRBJ2-7; 9 bases fit TRBD1. Germline V lookup: CDR1 LNHDA, CDR2 SQIVND (reference sequence). This CDR3 spans 15 amino acids. The ends lost 4 bases at V and 4 bases at J; junction bases unmatched: 8. CDR3 DNA: TGTGCCAGTAGTAACCCGGGACAGGGTCAATACGAGCAGTACTTC. Protein: CASSNPGQGQYEQYF.

The J gene is TRBJ2-7, the V gene TRBV29-1, with 11 positions matching TRBD2. V shed 0 bases and J 3 bases; nucleotides not matched to a gene: 4. In germline, CDR1 is SQVTM, CDR2 ANQGSEA. The CDR3 contains 15 residues. The CDR3 here is CSVEESGTSGYEQYF. The CDR3 bases are TGCAGCGTTGAAGAGTCCGGGACTAGCGGCTACGAGCAGTACTTC.

The V and J genes are TRBV7-2 and TRBJ2-2; 12 nucleotides align to TRBD2. The CDR3 sequence is 17 residues long. Trimming cost V 5 bases and J 1 base; bases outside gene matches: 5. Germline V gene lookup returns CDR1 SGHTA and CDR2 FQGNSA. The CDR3 region is CASSARLAGVNTGELFF. Here the CDR3 DNA reads TGTGCCAGCAGCGCCAGACTAGCGGGAGTGAACACCGGGGAGCTGTTTTTT.

The V call is TRBV28, the J call TRBJ1-5; 9 bases line up with TRBD1. After removal of 3 bases from V and 13 bases from J, the junction contained 10 bases not matched to a gene. CDR3 length: 14 residues. Germline-derived CDR1 and CDR2 are MDHEN and SYDVKM. The CDR3 is CASSLVGQGHRQHF. The DNA of the CDR3 is TGTGCCAGCAGTTTGGTGGGACAGGGCCATCGTCAGCATTTT.

This chain joins TRBV7-2 and TRBJ2-5; 7 nucleotides align to TRBD2. The CDR3 consists of 15 residues. Trimming cost V 2 bases and J 2 bases; bases outside gene matches: 5. Germline V gene sequence: CDR1 SGHTA, CDR2 FQGNSA. DNA of the CDR3: TGTGCCAGCAGCTTAAGCGGGAATGGTCAAGAGACCCAGTACTTC. Translating gives CASSLSGNGQETQYF.

This clone was detected only once. The rearrangement uses TRBV27 and TRBJ2-7, with 9 positions matching TRBD2. Looked up from germline, CDR1 is MNHEY and CDR2 is SMNVEV (reference sequence). With V trimmed by 3 bases and J by 7 bases, 7 bases remained unmatched. The CDR3 has 14 residues. The CDR3, as DNA: TGTGCCAGCAGTTTTGGCGGGAGGGGGGGAGAGCAGTACTTC. Its translation is CASSFGGRGGEQYF.

The chain couples TRBV9 to TRBJ1-3; D is undetermined. From germline, CDR1 is SGDLS and CDR2 YYNGEE. There are 14 residues in the CDR3. V lost 0 bases, J lost 4 bases, and 8 bases lay in between. Here the CDR3 reads CASSVATTGNTIYF. CDR3 DNA sequence: TGTGCCAGCAGCGTAGCCACGACAGGAAACACCATATATTTT.

In its sample, this clone was seen once. This sequence joins TRBV7-9 and TRBJ2-2, with 8 bases lining up with TRBD2. CDR3 length: 16 residues. The germline gives CDR1 SEHNR, CDR2 FQNEAQ (reference sequence). V shed 5 bases, J shed 3 bases, and the junction held 8 bases outside the gene matches. The CDR3 loop reads CASSIKSGSYTGELFF. The CDR3 DNA reads as TGTGCCAGCAGCATTAAGAGCGGGAGTTACACCGGGGAGCTGTTTTTT.

The chain's CDR3 is CASSPTKRGRGVGELFF. In nucleotides, the CDR3 is TGTGCCAGCAGCCCGACAAAAAGGGGGAGAGGTGTCGGGGAGCTGTTTTTT. J is TRBJ2-2 and V is TRBV5-6, with D tentatively TRBD1 (6 bases). The CDR3 consists of 17 residues. From germline, CDR1 is SGHDT and CDR2 YYEEEE. Trimming took 4 bases from V and 7 from J, leaving 23 bases between them.

This chain connects TRBV5-4 to TRBJ1-2; 10 nucleotides match TRBD1. CDR1 is SGHNT and CDR2 is YYREEE in the germline V gene (reference sequence). CDR3 length: 16 residues. After removal of 1 base from V and 4 bases from J, the junction contained 7 bases not matched to a gene. CDR3 DNA: TGTGCCAGCAGCTTGTTTCGGGACAGGGGTACCTATGGCTACACCTTC. Its protein product is CASSLFRDRGTYGYTF.

The chain uses TRBV7-2 and TRBJ1-1; no clear D. Looked up from germline, CDR1 is SGHTA and CDR2 is FQGNSA. The germline V and J ends were trimmed by 1 base and 0 bases, with 12 bases remaining between them. The CDR3 totals 16 residues. CDR3 nucleotide sequence: TGTGCCAGCAGCTTAGGTCCCGGTAACCTGAACACTGAAGCTTTCTTT. Translated: CASSLGPGNLNTEAFF. Combining the CDR3 with reference TRBV7-2 and TRBJ1-1 gives the whole variable domain GAGVSQSPSNKVTEKGKDVELRCDPISGHTALYWYRQSLGQGLEFLIYFQGNSAPDKSGLPSDRFSAERTGGSVSTLTIQRTQQEDSAVYLCASSLGPGNLNTEAFFGQGTRLTVV.

This sequence joins TRBV9 and TRBJ2-1, with D tentatively TRBD2 (5 bases). CDR1 is SGDLS, CDR2 YYNGEE, per germline. V was shortened by 1 base and J by 4 bases, with 9 bases between the two germline ends. The CDR3 totals 14 residues. The CDR3, as DNA: TGTGCCAGCAGCGTAAGAGCGGATTACAATGAGCAGTTCTTC. It codes for CASSVRADYNEQFF.

V and J are TRBV27 and TRBJ2-7; 8 bases map to TRBD1. With 4 bases clipped from V and 8 bases from J, the junction kept 7 bases outside the gene matches. CDR1 is MNHEY and CDR2 is SMNVEV in the germline V gene (reference sequence). This CDR3 has 13 residues. The CDR3 nucleotides read TGTGCCAGCAGTTCCCGACAGGGGTACAAGCAGTACTTC. Amino acid sequence: CASSSRQGYKQYF.

The rearrangement uses TRBV28 and TRBJ2-1, with 10 bases matching TRBD2. V lost 8 bases to trimming and J lost 7 bases; unmatched junction nucleotides: 11. The CDR3 contains 15 residues. Germline loops: CDR1 MDHEN, CDR2 SYDVKM. CDR3 DNA sequence: TGTGCCAGCGACGAATCTAGCGGGAGAAGAAATGAGCAGTTCTTC. Its protein product is CASDESSGRRNEQFF.